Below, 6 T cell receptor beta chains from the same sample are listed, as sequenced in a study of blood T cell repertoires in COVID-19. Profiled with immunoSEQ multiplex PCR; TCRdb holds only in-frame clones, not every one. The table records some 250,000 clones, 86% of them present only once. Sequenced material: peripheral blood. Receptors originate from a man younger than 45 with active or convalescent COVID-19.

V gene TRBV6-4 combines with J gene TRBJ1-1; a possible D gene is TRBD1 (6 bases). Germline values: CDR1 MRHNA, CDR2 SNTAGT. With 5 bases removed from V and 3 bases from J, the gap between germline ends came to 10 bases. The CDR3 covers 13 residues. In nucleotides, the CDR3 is TGTGCCAGCAGTCAAACAGGGTACACTGAAGCTTTCTTT. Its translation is CASSQTGYTEAFF.

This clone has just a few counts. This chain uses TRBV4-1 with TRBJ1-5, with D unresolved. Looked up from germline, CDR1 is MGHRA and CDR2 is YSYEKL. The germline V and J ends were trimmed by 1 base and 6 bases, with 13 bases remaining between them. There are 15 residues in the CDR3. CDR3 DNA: TGCGCCAGCAGCCAAGTCGAGGGCGGAATTCAGCCCCAGCATTTT. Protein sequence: CASSQVEGGIQPQHF.

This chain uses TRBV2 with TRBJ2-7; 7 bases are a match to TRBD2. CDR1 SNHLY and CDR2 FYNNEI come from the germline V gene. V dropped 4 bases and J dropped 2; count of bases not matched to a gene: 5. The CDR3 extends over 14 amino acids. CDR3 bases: TGTGCCAGCAGTGTGGTCGGGGGGACCTACGAGCAGTACTTC. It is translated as CASSVVGGTYEQYF.

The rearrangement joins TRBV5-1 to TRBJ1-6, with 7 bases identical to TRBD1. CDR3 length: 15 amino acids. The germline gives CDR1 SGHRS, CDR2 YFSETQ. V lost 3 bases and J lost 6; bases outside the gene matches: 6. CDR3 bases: TGCGCCAGCAGCTCTGGGACAGAGCTTAATTCACCCCTCCACTTT. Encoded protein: CASSSGTELNSPLHF.

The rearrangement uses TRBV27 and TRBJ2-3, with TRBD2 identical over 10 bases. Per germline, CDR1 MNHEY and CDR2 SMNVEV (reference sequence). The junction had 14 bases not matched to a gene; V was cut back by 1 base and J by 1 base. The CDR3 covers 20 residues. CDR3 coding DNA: TGTGCCAGCAGTTTATATCCTAGCGGGGGCTGGGAGCCTGGCACAGATACGCAGTATTTT. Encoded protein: CASSLYPSGGWEPGTDTQYF.

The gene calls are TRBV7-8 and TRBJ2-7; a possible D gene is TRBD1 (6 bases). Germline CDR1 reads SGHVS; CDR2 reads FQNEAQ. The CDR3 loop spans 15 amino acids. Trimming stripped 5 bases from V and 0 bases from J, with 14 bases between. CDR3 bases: TGTGCCAGCAGCCGAGGGCAGGGGACCTCCTACGAGCAGTACTTC. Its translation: CASSRGQGTSYEQYF. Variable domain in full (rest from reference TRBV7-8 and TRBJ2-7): GAGVSQSPRYKVAKRGQDVALRCDPISGHVSLFWYQQALGQGPEFLTYFQNEAQLDKSGLPSDRFFAERPEGSVSTLKIQRTQQEDSAVYLCASSRGQGTSYEQYFGPGTRLTVT.